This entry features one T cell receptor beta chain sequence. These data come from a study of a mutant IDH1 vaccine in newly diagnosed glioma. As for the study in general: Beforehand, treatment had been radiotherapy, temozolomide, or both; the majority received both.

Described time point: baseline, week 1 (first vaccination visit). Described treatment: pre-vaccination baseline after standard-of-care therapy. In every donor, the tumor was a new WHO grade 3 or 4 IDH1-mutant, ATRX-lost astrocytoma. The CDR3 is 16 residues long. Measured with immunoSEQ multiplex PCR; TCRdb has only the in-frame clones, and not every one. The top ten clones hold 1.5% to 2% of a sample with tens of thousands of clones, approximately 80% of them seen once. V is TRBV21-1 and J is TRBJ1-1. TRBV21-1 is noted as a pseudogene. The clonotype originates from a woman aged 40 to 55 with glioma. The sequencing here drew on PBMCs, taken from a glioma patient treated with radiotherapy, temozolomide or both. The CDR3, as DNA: TGTGCCAGCACCCCTGAGAGGGCGCGACTAGGTGGTGAAGCTTTCTTT. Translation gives CASTPERARLGGEAFF.